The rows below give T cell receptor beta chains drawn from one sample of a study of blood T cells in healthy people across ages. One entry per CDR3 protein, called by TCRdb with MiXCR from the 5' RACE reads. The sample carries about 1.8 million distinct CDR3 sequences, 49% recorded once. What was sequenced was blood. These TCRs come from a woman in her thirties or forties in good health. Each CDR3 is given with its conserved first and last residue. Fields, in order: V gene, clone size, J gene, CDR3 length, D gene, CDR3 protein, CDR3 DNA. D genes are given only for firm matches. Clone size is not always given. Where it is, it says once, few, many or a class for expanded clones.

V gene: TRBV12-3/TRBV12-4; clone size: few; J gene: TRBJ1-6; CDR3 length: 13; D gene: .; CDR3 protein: CASSADSGSPLHF; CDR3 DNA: TGTGCCAGCAGTGCGGACAGTGGGTCACCCCTCCACTTT
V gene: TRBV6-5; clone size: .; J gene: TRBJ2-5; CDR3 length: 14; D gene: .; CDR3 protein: CASRVTRGSETQYF; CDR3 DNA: TGTGCCAGCAGGGTGACTAGAGGGTCGGAGACCCAGTACTTC
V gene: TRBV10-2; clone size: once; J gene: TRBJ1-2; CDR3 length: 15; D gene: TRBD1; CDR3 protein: CASSERTGGVYGYTF; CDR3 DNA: TGCGCCAGCAGTGAGAGGACAGGGGGCGTCTATGGCTACACCTTC
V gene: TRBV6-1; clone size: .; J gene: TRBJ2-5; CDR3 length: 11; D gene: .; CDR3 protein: CASTPLETQYF; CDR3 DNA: TGTGCCAGCACCCCTCTAGAGACCCAGTACTTC
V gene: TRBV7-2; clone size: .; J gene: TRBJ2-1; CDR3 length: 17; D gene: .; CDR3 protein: CASSLARGRGSYNEQFF; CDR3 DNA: TGTGCCAGCAGCTTAGCGCGGGGGCGGGGTTCCTACAATGAGCAGTTCTTC
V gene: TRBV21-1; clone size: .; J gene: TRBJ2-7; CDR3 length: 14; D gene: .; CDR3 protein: CASSPLCQDREQYF; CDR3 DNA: TGTGCCAGCAGCCCCCTCTGTCAGGATCGCGAGCAGTACTTC
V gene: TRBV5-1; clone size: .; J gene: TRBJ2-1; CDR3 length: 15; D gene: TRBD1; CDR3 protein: CASSQDDRVGDEQFF; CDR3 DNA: TGCGCCAGCAGCCAAGACGACAGGGTGGGTGATGAGCAGTTCTTC
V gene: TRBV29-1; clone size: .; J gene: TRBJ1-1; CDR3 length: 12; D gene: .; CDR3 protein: CSSGGVDTEAFF; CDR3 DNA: TGCAGCTCCGGTGGAGTGGACACTGAAGCTTTCTTT
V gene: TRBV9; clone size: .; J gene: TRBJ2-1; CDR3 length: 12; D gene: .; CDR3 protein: CASGIAYNEQFF; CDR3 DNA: TGTGCCAGCGGGATTGCATACAATGAGCAGTTCTTC
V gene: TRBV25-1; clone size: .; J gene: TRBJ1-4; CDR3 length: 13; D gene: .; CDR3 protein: CASSDVGREKLFF; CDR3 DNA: TGTGCCAGCAGTGATGTAGGTCGTGAAAAACTGTTTTTT
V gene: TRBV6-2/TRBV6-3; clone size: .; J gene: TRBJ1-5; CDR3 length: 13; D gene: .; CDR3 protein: CATHDRVNQPQHF; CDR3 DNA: TGTGCCACCCATGACCGGGTCAATCAGCCCCAGCATTTT
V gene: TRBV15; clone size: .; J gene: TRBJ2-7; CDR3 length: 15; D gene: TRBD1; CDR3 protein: CATSRGQGPYNEQYF; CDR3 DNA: TGTGCCACCAGCAGGGGACAGGGGCCCTACAATGAGCAGTACTTC
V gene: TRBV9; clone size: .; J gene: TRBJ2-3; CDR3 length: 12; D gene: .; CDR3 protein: CASGLNGDTQYF; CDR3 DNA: TGTGCCAGCGGACTTAATGGGGATACGCAGTATTTT
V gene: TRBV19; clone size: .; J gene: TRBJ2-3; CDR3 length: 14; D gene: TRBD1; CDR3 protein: CASWTGQGTDTQYF; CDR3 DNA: TGTGCCAGTTGGACGGGACAGGGGACAGATACGCAGTATTTT
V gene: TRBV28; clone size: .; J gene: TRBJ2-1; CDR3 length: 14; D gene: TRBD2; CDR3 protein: CASASGAAYNEQFF; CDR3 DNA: TGTGCCAGCGCTAGCGGGGCCGCCTACAATGAGCAGTTCTTC
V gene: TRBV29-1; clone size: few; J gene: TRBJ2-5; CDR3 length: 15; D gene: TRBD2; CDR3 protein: CSVDGAGGRFETQYF; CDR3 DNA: TGCAGCGTTGATGGAGCGGGGGGGCGGTTCGAGACCCAGTACTTC
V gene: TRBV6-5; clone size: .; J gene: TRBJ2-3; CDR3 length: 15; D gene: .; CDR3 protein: CASRTPRISTDTQYF; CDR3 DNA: TGTGCCAGCAGAACCCCACGAATAAGCACAGATACGCAGTATTTT
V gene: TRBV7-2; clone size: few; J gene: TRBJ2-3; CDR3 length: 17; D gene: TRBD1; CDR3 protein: CASSLAGGQGAWDTQYF; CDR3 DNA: TGTGCCAGCAGCTTAGCAGGGGGACAGGGGGCTTGGGATACGCAGTATTTT
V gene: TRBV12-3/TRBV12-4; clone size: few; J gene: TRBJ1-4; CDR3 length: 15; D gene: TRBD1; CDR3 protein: CASTKQPGTGRKLFF; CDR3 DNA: TGTGCCAGCACTAAACAGCCCGGGACAGGGCGAAAACTGTTTTTT
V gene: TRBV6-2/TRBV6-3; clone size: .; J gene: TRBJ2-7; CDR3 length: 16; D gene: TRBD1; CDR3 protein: CASSYATGGLRGEQYF; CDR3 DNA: TGTGCCAGCAGTTACGCGACAGGGGGCTTACGCGGCGAGCAGTACTTC
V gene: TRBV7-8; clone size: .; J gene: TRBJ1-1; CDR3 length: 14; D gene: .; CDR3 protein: CASSAELPNTEAFF; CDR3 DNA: TGTGCCAGCAGCGCTGAGCTCCCGAACACTGAAGCTTTCTTT
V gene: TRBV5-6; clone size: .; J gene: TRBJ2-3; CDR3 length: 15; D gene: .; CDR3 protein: CASSWGTGYTDTQYF; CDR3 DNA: TGTGCCAGCAGCTGGGGGACGGGATACACAGATACGCAGTATTTT
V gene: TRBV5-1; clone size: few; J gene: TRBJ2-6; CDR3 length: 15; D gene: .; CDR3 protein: CASSQRGERGNVLTF; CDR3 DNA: TGCGCCAGCAGCCAGAGGGGGGAAAGGGGCAACGTCCTGACTTTC
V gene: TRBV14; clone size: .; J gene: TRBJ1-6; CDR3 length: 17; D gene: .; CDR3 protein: CASSPRSKGGNNSPLHF; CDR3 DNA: TGTGCCAGCAGCCCGCGGTCGAAAGGGGGAAATAATTCACCCCTCCACTTT
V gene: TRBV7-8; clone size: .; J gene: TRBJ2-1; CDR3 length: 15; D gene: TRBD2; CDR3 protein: CASSLGSGGMSEQFF; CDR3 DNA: TGTGCCAGCAGCTTAGGATCGGGGGGAATGAGTGAGCAGTTCTTC
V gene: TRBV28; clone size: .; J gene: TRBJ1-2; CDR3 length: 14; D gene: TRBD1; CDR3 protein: CASTGTGGFHGYTF; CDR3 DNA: TGTGCCAGCACCGGGACAGGGGGATTTCATGGCTACACCTTC
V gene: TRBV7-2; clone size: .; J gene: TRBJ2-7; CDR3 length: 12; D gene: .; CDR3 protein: CASSLYDYEQYF; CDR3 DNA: TGTGCCAGCAGCTTATACGATTACGAGCAGTACTTC
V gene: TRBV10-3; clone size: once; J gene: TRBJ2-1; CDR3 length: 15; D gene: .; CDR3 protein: CAISGRLEDYNEQFF; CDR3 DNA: TGTGCCATCAGTGGTCGTTTGGAAGACTACAATGAGCAGTTCTTC
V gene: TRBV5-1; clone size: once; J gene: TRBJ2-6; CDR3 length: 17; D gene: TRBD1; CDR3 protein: CASSLGGQCSGANVLTF; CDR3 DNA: TGCGCCAGCAGCTTGGGGGGACAGTGCTCTGGGGCCAACGTCCTGACTTTC
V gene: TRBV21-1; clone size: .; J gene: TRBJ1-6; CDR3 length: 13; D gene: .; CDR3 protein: CASPAGGQSPLHF; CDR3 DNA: TGTGCCAGCCCGGCCGGGGGACAATCACCCCTCCACTTT
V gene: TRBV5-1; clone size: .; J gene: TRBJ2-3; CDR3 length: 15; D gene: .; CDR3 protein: CASSLVGEDTGTQYF; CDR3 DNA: TGCGCCAGCAGCTTGGTTGGCGAGGACACCGGTACGCAGTATTTT
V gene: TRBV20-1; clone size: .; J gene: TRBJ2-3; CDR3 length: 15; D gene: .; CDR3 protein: CSASFFRANTDTQYF; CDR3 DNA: TGCAGTGCTAGTTTTTTTCGAGCCAACACAGATACGCAGTATTTT
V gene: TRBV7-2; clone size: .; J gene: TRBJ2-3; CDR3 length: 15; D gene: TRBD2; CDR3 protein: CASSFASGGMDTQYF; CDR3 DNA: TGTGCCAGCAGCTTCGCTAGCGGGGGGATGGATACGCAGTATTTT
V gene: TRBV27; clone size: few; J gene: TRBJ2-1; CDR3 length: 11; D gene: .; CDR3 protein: CASQNYNEQFF; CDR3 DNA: TGTGCCAGCCAGAATTACAATGAGCAGTTCTTC
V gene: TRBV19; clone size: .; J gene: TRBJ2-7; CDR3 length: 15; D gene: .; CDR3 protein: CASSMGHRATYEQYF; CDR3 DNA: TGTGCCAGTAGTATGGGGCACAGGGCTACCTACGAGCAGTACTTC
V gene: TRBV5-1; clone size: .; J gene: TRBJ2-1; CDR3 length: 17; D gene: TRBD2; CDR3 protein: CASSRGQRGGLYNEQFF; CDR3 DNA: TGCGCCAGCAGCCGCGGTCAGCGGGGGGGCCTCTACAATGAGCAGTTCTTC
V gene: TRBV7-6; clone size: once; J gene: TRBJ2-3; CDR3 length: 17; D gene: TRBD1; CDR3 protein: CASSSGVGTEYTDTQYF; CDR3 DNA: TGTGCCAGCAGCTCAGGGGTGGGGACAGAGTACACAGATACGCAGTATTTT
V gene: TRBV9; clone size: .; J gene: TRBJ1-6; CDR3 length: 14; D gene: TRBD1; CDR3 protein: CASSAGDRNSPLHF; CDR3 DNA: TGTGCCAGCAGCGCAGGGGACAGAAATTCACCCCTCCACTTT
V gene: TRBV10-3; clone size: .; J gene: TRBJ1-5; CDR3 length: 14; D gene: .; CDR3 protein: CAISELGGNQPQHF; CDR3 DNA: TGTGCCATCAGTGAGTTAGGGGGCAATCAGCCCCAGCATTTT
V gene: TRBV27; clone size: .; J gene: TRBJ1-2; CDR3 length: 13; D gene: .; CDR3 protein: CATGRDIRYGYTF; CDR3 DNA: TGTGCCACCGGTAGGGACATCAGATATGGCTACACCTTC
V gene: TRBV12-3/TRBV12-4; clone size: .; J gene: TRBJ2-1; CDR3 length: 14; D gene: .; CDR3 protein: CASSLSCRGCEQFF; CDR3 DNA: TGTGCCAGCAGTTTAAGTTGCCGGGGGTGTGAGCAGTTCTTC
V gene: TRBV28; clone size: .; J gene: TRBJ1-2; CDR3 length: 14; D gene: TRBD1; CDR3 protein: CASRGQGQNCGYTF; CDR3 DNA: TGTGCCAGCAGGGGACAGGGCCAAAACTGCGGCTACACCTTC
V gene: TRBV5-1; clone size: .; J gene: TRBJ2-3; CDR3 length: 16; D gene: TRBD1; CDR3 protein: CASSLPTGTATDTQYF; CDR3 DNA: TGCGCCAGCAGCCTACCTACCGGGACAGCAACAGATACGCAGTATTTT
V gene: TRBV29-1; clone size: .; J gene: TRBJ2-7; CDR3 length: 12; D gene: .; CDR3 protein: CSVDRTYNEQYF; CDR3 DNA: TGCAGCGTTGACAGGACATACAATGAGCAGTACTTC
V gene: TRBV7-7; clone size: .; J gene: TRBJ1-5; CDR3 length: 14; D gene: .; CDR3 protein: CASSYNRVFSPQHF; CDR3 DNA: TGTGCTAGCAGCTATAACAGGGTGTTTTCGCCCCAGCATTTT
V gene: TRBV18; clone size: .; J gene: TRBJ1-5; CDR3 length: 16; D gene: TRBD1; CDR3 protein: CASSPDGQGGNQPQHF; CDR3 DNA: TGTGCCAGCTCACCAGATGGACAGGGTGGCAATCAGCCCCAGCATTTT
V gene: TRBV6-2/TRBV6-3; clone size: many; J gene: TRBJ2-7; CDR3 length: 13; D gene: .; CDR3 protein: CASSYGTLYEQYF; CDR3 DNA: TGTGCCAGCAGTTACGGGACCCTCTACGAGCAGTACTTC
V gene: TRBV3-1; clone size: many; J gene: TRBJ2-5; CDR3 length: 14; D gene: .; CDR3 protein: CASSQDRLQETQYF; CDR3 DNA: TGTGCCAGCAGCCAAGACCGTCTCCAAGAGACCCAGTACTTC
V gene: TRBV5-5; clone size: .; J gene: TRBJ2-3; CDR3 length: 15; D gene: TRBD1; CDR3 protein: CASSPTQGVTDTQYF; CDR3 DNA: TGTGCCAGCAGCCCCACGCAGGGGGTTACAGATACGCAGTATTTT
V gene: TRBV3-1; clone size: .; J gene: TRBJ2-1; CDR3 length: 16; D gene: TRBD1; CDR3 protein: CASSQEIGTVYNEQFF; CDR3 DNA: TGTGCCAGCAGCCAAGAGATCGGGACAGTCTACAATGAGCAGTTCTTC
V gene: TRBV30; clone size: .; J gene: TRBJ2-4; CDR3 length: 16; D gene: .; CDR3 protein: CAWSVLSGGDGDIQYF; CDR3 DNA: TGTGCCTGGAGTGTACTCAGTGGAGGGGATGGCGACATTCAGTACTTC